The rows below give T cell receptor beta chains drawn from one sample of a study of technical replicates of blood from a few donors. This table comes from immunoSEQ multiplex PCR, and its TCRdb copy is limited to in-frame clones, with some not included. The sample gives more than 80,000 clones, 96% of which show up once; under 0.4% is in the top ten. The sample taken for sequencing was T cells isolated from PBMCs. These receptors all stem from a human donor in good health. Both conserved end residues are part of each CDR3. The D gene is left open where the match is weak. Some rows have no size entry. The others give once, few or many, or a class for an expanded clone.

CDR3nt	CDR3aa	v_gene	j_gene	d_gene	abundance
TGTGCCAGCAGCGTAGCCCTAGCGGGGTACGAGCAGTACTTC	CASSVALAGYEQYF	TRBV9	TRBJ2-7	TRBD2	.
TGTGCCTGGATCAGGCGGGGAACCTACGAGCAGTACTTC	CAWIRRGTYEQYF	TRBV5-4	TRBJ2-7	.	.
TGTGCCAGCAGCGTACTAGCGGGAGACTTAAATGAGCAGTTCTTC	CASSVLAGDLNEQFF	TRBV9	TRBJ2-1	TRBD2	.
TGTGCCAGCAGCGGGCCCCGGGGCAATGAGCAGTTCTTC	CASSGPRGNEQFF	TRBV7-3	TRBJ2-1	.	.
TGTGCCAGCAGCCCCGGAGGGGTCGGAGCTTTCTTT	CASSPGGVGAFF	TRBV9	TRBJ1-1	.	once
TGTGCCAGCATGGGACAGGGCTCCTACAATGAGCAGTTCTTC	CASMGQGSYNEQFF	TRBV2	TRBJ2-1	TRBD1	.
TGTGCCAGCAGCCTGGGACAGAAAGAAGCTTTCTTT	CASSLGQKEAFF	TRBV7-3	TRBJ1-1	TRBD1	.
TGCGCCAGCAGCTTCCGGGCGGGAGTTAATGAGCAGTTCTTC	CASSFRAGVNEQFF	TRBV5-1	TRBJ2-1	TRBD2	.
TGTGCCAGCAGCGTAGATCTGGGGCCCTATCAGCCCCAGCATTTT	CASSVDLGPYQPQHF	TRBV9	TRBJ1-5	.	.
TGTGCCAGCAGCCCAACGGGATTTAAGGACTGGTTTTTGAACACTGAAGCTTTCTTT	CASSPTGFKDWFLNTEAFF	TRBV7-8	TRBJ1-1	.	.
TGCGCCAGTAGAGTGGCGGGAGGGTACGACAATGAGCAGTTCTTC	CASRVAGGYDNEQFF	TRBV4-1	TRBJ2-1	TRBD2	few
TGCGCCAGCAGCTTGGATTCAAACACTGAAGCTTTCTTT	CASSLDSNTEAFF	TRBV5-1	TRBJ1-1	.	.
TGTGCCAGCAGTTACAATTCTCGGGGTCGGAGTGAAGCTTTCTTT	CASSYNSRGRSEAFF	TRBV6-5	TRBJ1-1	.	.
TGTGCCAGCAGCCCTTCAGGGGGGATAAGCAATGAGCAGTTCTTC	CASSPSGGISNEQFF	TRBV28	TRBJ2-1	.	.
TGTGCCAGCAGGGGAGGGGAAGACTATGGCTACACCTTC	CASRGGEDYGYTF	TRBV28	TRBJ1-2	.	.
TGTGCCAGCAGCCAAGATAACTACTACGAGCAGTACTTC	CASSQDNYYEQYF	TRBV14	TRBJ2-7	.	once
TGTGCCAGCTCAGTTGCAGGGGGCCCCTACAATGAGCAGTTCTTC	CASSVAGGPYNEQFF	TRBV18	TRBJ2-1	TRBD1	.
TGCGCCAGCAGGCCCCGGGGAGCGGGAGTAACCGGGGAGCTGTTTTTT	CASRPRGAGVTGELFF	TRBV5-1	TRBJ2-2	TRBD2	.
TGTGCCAGCAGCTTAGGACATGTTACAGATACGCAGTATTTT	CASSLGHVTDTQYF	TRBV5-8	TRBJ2-3	.	.
TGTGCCGGAAGCGGAACGAACACCGGGGAGCTGTTTTTT	CAGSGTNTGELFF	TRBV11-3	TRBJ2-2	.	.
TGTGCCAGCAGCTTGGATCCCCCCGGGACAGGGAATGAAAAACTGTTTTTT	CASSLDPPGTGNEKLFF	TRBV5-4	TRBJ1-4	TRBD1	.
TGTGCCAGCAGCTTATGGACTAGCGGGAGGTCGTACCAAGAGACCCAGTACTTC	CASSLWTSGRSYQETQYF	TRBV5-4	TRBJ2-5	TRBD2	.
TGCGCCAGCAGCTTGCGTGGGGCGCCCAATCAGCCCCAGCATTTT	CASSLRGAPNQPQHF	TRBV5-1	TRBJ1-5	.	.
TGTGCCAGCAGTACAGGGGGCTTTCGGGGCTACACCTTC	CASSTGGFRGYTF	TRBV5-6	TRBJ1-2	TRBD1	.
TGTGCCAGCAGTTTTTTCCTTAATGAAAAACTGTTTTTT	CASSFFLNEKLFF	TRBV28	TRBJ1-4	.	.
TGTGCCAGCAGTCCCCTAGGCGATAGCAATCAGCCCCAGCATTTT	CASSPLGDSNQPQHF	TRBV27	TRBJ1-5	.	.
TGTGCCTATGGACAGGGTTGGGATACGCAGTATTTT	CAYGQGWDTQYF	TRBV28	TRBJ2-3	TRBD1	.
TGTGCCAGCAACCCCGCGGCGGGACTTAGAGGAACAAAACGGGGAGATACGCAGTATTTT	CASNPAAGLRGTKRGDTQYF	TRBV19	TRBJ2-3	.	.
TGTGCCAGCAGCCCTGGGCAGCACGAGCAGTACTTC	CASSPGQHEQYF	TRBV6-5	TRBJ2-7	.	.